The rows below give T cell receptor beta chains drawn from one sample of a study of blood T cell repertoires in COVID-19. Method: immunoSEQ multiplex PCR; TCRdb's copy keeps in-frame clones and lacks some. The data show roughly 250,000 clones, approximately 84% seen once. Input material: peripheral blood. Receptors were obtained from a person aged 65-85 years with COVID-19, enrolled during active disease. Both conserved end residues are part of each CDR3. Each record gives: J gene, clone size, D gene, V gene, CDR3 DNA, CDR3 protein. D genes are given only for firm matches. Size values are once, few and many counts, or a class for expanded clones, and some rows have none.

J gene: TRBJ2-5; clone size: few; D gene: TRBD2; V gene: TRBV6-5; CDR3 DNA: TGTGCCAGCAAAAAAGAGCGGGGTCAAGAGACCCAGTACTTC; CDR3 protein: CASKKERGQETQYF
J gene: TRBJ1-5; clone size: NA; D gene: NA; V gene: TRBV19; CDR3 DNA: TGTGCCAGTAGTAAGAATGCCGGGACAACAAATCAGCCCCAGCATTTT; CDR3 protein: CASSKNAGTTNQPQHF
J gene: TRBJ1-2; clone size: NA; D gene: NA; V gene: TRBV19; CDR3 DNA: TGTGCCAGTAGTATGAGGGGAGGGGCCTCGGGGGACTATGGCTACACCTTC; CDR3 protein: CASSMRGGASGDYGYTF
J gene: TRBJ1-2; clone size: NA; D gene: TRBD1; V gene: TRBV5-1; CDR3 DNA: TGCGCCAGCAGCTTGCTCCAGGGGGCGCGAGTTGGGAACTATGGCTACACCTTC; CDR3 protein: CASSLLQGARVGNYGYTF
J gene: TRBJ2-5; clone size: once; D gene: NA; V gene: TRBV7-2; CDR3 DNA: TGTGCCAGCAGCTTAGTCGGGGTCGGGGAGACCCAGTACTTC; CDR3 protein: CASSLVGVGETQYF
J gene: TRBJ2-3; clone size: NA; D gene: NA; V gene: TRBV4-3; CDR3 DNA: TGCGCCAGCAGCCAAGTGCGGGGAGCAGATACGCAGTATTTT; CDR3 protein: CASSQVRGADTQYF
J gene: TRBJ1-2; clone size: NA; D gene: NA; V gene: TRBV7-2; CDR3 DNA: TGTGCCAGCAGCCTACACAGGTCTAACTATGGCTACACCTTC; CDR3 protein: CASSLHRSNYGYTF
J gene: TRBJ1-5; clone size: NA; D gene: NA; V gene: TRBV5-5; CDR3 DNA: TGTGCCAGCAGCTCCCGTTCCGCCAGGGAGGGCAATCAGCCCCAGCATTTT; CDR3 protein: CASSSRSAREGNQPQHF
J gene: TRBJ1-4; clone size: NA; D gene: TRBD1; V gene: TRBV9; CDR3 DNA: TGTGCCAGCAGCGTAGAGGGGGCGGGTGAAAAACTGTTTTTT; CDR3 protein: CASSVEGAGEKLFF
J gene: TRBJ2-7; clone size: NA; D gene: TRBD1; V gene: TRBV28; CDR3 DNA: TGTGCCAGCCGTAGCTCCGGGACAGGGGGCCTCGAGCAGTACTTC; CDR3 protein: CASRSSGTGGLEQYF
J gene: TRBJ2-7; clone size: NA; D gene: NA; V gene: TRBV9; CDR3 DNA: TGTGCCAGCAGCGTAGCTGGGACTCCCGTTCACTTC; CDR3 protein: CASSVAGTPVHF
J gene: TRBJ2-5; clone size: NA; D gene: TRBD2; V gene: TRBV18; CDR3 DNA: TGTGCCAGCTCACCTCTAGCGGGGAGAAAAGAGACCCAGTACTTC; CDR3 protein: CASSPLAGRKETQYF
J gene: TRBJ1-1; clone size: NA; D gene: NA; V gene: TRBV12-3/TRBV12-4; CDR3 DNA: TGTGCCAGCAGTTTAGTTACAACTGAAGCTTTCTTT; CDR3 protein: CASSLVTTEAFF
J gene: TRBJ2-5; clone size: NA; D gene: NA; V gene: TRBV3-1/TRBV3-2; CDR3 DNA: TGTGCCAGCAGCCAAACAGAAGAGACCCAGTACTTC; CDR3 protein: CASSQTEETQYF